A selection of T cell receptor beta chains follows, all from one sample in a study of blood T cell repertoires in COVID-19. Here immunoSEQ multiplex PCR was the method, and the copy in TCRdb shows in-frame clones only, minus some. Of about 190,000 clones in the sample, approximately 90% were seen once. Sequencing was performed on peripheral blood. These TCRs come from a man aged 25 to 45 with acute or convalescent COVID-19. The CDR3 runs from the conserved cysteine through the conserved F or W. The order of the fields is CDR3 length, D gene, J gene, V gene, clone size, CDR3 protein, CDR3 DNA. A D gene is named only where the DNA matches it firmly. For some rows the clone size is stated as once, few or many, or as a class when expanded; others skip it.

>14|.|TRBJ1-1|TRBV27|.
CASSYRELNTEAFF
TGTGCCAGCAGCTACAGGGAACTGAACACTGAAGCTTTCTTT
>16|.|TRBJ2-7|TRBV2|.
CASNLLSGSHSYEQYF
TGTGCCAGCAACCTTCTCTCGGGTTCCCACTCCTACGAGCAGTACTTC
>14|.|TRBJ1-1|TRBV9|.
CASSVQGMNTEAFF
TGTGCCAGCAGCGTCCAGGGAATGAACACTGAAGCTTTCTTT
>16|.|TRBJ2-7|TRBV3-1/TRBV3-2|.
CASQGATPGQAYEQYF
TGTGCCAGCCAAGGCGCCACCCCGGGACAAGCCTACGAGCAGTACTTC
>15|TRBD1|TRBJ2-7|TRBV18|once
CASSLIDRAYYEQYF
TGTGCCAGCTCACTAATAGACAGGGCATATTACGAGCAGTACTTC
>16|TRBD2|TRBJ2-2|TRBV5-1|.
CASSTGLAGNTGELFF
TGCGCCAGCAGCACGGGACTAGCGGGTAACACCGGGGAGCTGTTTTTT
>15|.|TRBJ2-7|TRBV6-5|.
CASSYKAGSSYEQYF
TGTGCCAGCAGTTATAAGGCGGGGAGCTCCTACGAGCAGTACTTC
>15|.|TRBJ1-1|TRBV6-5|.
CASSQSDRPNTEAFF
TGTGCCAGCAGCCAAAGTGACAGACCGAACACTGAAGCTTTCTTT
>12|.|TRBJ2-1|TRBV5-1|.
CASSVENNEQFF
TGCGCCAGCAGCGTAGAAAACAATGAGCAGTTCTTC
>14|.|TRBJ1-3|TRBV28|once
CASSLGGEGNTIYF
TGTGCCAGCAGTTTAGGCGGCGAGGGAAACACCATATATTTT
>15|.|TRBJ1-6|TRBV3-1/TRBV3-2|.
CASSQISGRNSPLHF
TGTGCCAGCAGCCAAATTTCGGGGAGAAATTCACCCCTCCACTTT
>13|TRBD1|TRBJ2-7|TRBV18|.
CASSDSTGSGQYF
TGTGCCAGCTCCGACTCGACAGGGTCTGGGCAGTACTTC
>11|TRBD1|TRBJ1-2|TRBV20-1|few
CRTDRGYGYTF
TGCAGAACGGACAGGGGCTATGGCTACACCTTC
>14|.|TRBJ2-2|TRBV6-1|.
CASSELGGSGELFF
TGTGCCAGCAGTGAACTGGGGGGTTCGGGGGAGCTGTTTTTT
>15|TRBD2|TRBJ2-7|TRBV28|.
CASSLPGTRSYEQYF
TGTGCCAGCAGTTTACCCGGGACTAGAAGCTACGAGCAGTACTTC
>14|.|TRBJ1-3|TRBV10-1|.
CASSDFSSGNTIYF
TGCGCCAGCAGTGATTTCAGCTCTGGAAACACCATATATTTT
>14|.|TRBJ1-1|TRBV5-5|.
CASSLGFSGTEAFF
TGTGCCAGCAGCTTAGGATTCTCGGGCACTGAAGCTTTCTTT
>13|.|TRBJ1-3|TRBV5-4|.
CASSPGVGNTIYF
TGTGCCAGCAGCCCAGGGGTTGGAAACACCATATATTTT
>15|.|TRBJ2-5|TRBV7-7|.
CATTRTPSAQETQYF
TGTGCTACAACCCGCACCCCCAGCGCCCAAGAGACCCAGTACTTC
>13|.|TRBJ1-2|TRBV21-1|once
CASRLPLRHGYTF
TGTGCCAGCCGACTGCCACTAAGACATGGCTACACCTTC
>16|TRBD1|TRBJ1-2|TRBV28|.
CATTREYRGLDYGYTF
TGTGCCACCACAAGAGAATACAGGGGGCTCGACTATGGCTACACCTTC
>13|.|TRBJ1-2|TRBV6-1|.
CASSEAPGGGYTF
TGTGCCAGCAGTGAAGCGCCAGGTGGCGGCTACACCTTC
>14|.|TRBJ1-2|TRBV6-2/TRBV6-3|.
CASSSQGRRYGYTF
TGTGCCAGCAGTTCCCAGGGGCGACGCTATGGCTACACCTTC
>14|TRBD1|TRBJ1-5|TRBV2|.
CASSGGQGAQPQHF
TGTGCCAGCAGTGGAGGGCAGGGGGCTCAGCCCCAGCATTTT
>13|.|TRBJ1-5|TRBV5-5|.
CASSPDPGQPQHF
TGTGCCAGCAGCCCGGACCCGGGGCAGCCCCAGCATTTT
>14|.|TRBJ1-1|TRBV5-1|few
CASSNDRMNTEAFF
TGCGCCAGCAGCAATGACAGGATGAACACTGAAGCTTTCTTT
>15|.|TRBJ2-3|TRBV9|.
CASSVGRAEQDTQYF
TGTGCCAGCAGCGTAGGGAGGGCAGAGCAGGATACGCAGTATTTT
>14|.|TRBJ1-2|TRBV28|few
CASSGPGQLRGYTF
TGTGCCAGCAGTGGTCCGGGACAACTACGTGGCTACACCTTC
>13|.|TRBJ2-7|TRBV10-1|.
CASSENQIYGQYF
TGCGCCAGCAGTGAGAACCAAATTTACGGGCAGTACTTC
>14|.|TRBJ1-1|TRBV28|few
CASSPNSLHTEAFF
TGTGCCAGCAGTCCAAACTCCCTTCACACTGAAGCTTTCTTT
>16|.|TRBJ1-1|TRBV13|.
CASSGLNGVTGTEAFF
TGTGCCAGCAGCGGTTTAAACGGGGTGACTGGCACTGAAGCTTTCTTT
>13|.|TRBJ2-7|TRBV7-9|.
CASSLSGGYEQYF
TGTGCCAGCAGCTTATCGGGTGGTTACGAGCAGTACTTC
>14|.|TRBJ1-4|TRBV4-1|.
CASSHDRRNEKLFF
TGCGCCAGCAGCCACGACAGGAGAAATGAAAAACTGTTTTTT
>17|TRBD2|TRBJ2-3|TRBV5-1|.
CASSLSPSGMLTDTQYF
TGCGCCAGCAGCTTGAGTCCTAGCGGGATGTTAACAGATACGCAGTATTTT
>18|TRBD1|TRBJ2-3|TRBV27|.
CASSSGTGIRKLLDTQYF
TGTGCCAGCAGTTCCGGGACAGGAATTCGCAAGCTACTAGATACGCAGTATTTT
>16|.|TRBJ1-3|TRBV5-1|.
CASSLTSNGKGNTIYF
TGCGCCAGCAGCTTGACCTCGAACGGGAAGGGAAACACCATATATTTT
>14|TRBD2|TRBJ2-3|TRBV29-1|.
CSVNLAGGTDTQYF
TGCAGCGTTAACCTAGCGGGGGGTACAGATACGCAGTATTTT
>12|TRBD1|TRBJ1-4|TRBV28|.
CASTGQVLRLFF
TGTGCCAGCACCGGACAGGTCTTAAGGCTGTTTTTT
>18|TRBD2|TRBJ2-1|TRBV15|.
CATSRGKTSGRKYNEQFF
TGTGCCACCAGCAGAGGAAAGACTAGCGGGAGGAAATACAATGAGCAGTTCTTC
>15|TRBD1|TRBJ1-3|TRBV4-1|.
CASSRLRGGGNTIYF
TGCGCCAGCAGCCGTTTGCGAGGGGGCGGAAACACCATATATTTT
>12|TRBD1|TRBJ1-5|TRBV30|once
CAWGTGNQPQHF
TGTGCCTGGGGGACAGGTAATCAGCCCCAGCATTTT
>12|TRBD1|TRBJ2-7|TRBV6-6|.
CASRDRPYEQYF
TGTGCCAGCCGGGACAGACCCTACGAGCAGTACTTC
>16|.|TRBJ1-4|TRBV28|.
CASSFPPTATNEKLFF
TGTGCCAGCAGTTTCCCACCGACAGCAACTAATGAAAAACTGTTTTTT
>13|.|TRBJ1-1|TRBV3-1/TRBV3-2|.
CASSQVITGGAFF
TGTGCCAGCAGCCAAGTTATCACCGGTGGAGCTTTCTTT
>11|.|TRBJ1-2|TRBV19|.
CAVQVNYGYTF
TGTGCCGTGCAGGTAAACTATGGCTACACCTTC
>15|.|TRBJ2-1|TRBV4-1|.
CASSQDRGSFNEQFF
TGCGCCAGCAGCCAAGATCGGGGTAGCTTCAATGAGCAGTTCTTC
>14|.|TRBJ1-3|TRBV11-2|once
CATHRGGAGNTIYF
TGTGCCACCCACAGAGGGGGGGCTGGAAACACCATATATTTT
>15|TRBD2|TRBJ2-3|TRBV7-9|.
CASSVSGGSVDTQYF
TGTGCCAGCAGCGTATCGGGGGGAAGCGTGGATACGCAGTATTTT
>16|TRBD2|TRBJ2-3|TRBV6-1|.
CASSATSGGAFDTQYF
TGTGCCAGCAGTGCTACTAGCGGGGGGGCCTTTGATACGCAGTATTTT
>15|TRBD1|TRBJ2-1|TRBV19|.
CASSIPGQFHNEQFF
TGTGCCAGTAGTATACCGGGACAGTTCCACAATGAGCAGTTCTTC
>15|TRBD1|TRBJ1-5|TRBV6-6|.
CASSYSRDRGQPQHF
TGTGCCAGCAGTTACAGTAGGGACAGGGGTCAGCCCCAGCATTTT
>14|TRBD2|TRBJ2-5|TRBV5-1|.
CASNSGGAMETQYF
TGCGCCAGCAACAGCGGGGGGGCCATGGAGACCCAGTACTTC
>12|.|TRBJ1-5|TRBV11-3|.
CASSREAQPQHF
TGTGCCAGCAGCAGGGAGGCTCAGCCCCAGCATTTT
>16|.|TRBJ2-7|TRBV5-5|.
CASSLDGNQRTYEQYF
TGTGCCAGCAGCTTGGACGGGAATCAACGTACCTACGAGCAGTACTTC
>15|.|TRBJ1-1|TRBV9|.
CASSYWGGLNTEAFF
TGTGCCAGCAGCTATTGGGGAGGTTTGAACACTGAAGCTTTCTTT
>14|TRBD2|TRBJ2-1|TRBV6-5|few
CASSPGLGYNEQFF
TGTGCCAGCAGCCCGGGACTAGGATACAATGAGCAGTTCTTC
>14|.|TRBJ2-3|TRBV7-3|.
CASSLLGPTDTQYF
TGTGCCAGCAGCTTACTAGGTCCCACAGATACGCAGTATTTT
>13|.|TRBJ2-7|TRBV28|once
CASSRENSYEQYF
TGTGCCAGCAGTCGGGAAAACTCCTACGAGCAGTACTTC